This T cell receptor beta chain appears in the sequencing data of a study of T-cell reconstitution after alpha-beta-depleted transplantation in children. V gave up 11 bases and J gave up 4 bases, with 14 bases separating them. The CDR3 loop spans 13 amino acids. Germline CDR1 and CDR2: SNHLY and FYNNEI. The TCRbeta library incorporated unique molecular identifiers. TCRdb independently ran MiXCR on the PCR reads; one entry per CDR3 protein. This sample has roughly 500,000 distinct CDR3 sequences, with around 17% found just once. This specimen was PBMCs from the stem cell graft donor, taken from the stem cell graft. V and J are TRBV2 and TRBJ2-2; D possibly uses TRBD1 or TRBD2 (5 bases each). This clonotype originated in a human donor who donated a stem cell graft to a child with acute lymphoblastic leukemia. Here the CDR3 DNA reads TGTGCCCGGCGGGCAGGGCTCACCGGGGAGCTGTTTTTT. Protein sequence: CARRAGLTGELFF.